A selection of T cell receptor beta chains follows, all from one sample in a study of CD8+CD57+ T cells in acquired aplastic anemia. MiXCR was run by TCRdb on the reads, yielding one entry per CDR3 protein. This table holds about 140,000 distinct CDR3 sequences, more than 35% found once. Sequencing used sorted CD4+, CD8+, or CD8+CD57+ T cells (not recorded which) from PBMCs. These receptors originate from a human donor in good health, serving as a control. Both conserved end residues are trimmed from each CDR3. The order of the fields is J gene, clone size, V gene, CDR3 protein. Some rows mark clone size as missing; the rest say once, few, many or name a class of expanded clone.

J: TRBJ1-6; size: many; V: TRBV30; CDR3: AWSPRRGASPLH
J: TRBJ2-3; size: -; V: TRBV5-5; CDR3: ASSSRGRSADTQY
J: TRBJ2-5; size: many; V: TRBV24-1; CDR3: ATSDRRTQY
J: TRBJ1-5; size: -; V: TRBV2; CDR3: ASSGTVYQPQH
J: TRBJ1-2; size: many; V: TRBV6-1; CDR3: ASSARDSYGYT
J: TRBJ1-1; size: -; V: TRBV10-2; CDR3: ASSREGRDTEAF
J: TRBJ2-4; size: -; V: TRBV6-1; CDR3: ASRADYGMSAKNIQY
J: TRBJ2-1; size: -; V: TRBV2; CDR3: ASRTVDRLSYNEQF
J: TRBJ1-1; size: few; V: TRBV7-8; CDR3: ASSWGRGRGTEAF
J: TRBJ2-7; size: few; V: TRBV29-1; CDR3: SVYQGYEQY
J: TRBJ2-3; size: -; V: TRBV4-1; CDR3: ASSQAPIGSTTDTQY
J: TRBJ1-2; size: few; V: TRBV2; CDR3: ASGLRGQPLDGYT
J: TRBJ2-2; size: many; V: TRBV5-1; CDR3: ASSSRLRNTGELF
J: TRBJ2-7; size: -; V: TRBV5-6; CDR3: ASSLDGLVTYEQY
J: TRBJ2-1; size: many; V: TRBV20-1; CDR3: SARDRSGGSYNEQF
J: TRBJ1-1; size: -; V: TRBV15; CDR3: ATSRGAGLNTEAF
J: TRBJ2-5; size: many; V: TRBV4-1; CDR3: ASSQLVRGETQY
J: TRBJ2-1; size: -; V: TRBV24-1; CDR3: PRRTSGRPYNEQF
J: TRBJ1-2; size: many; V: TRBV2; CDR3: ASSEYRGTNYGYT
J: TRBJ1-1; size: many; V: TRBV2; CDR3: ASRRRVQGNTEAF
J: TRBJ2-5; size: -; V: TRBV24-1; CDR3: ATSDSAGGQETQY
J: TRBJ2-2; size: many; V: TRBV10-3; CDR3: ASRDRGSLGELF
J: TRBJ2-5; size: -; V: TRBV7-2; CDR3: ASSLGGGVGTQY
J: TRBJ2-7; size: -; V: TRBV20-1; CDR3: SAKRENYEQY
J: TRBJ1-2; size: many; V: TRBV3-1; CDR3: ASSHFGQGWYGYT
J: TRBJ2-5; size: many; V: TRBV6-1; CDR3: ASSERAGWLETQY
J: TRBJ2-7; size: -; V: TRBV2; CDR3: ASSATAGTRGEQY
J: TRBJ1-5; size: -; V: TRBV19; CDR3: ASRRSGSNQPQH
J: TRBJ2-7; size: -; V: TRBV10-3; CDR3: AISVGGASYEQY
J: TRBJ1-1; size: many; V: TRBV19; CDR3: ASSIDLRQGNTEAF
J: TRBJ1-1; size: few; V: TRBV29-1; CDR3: SVDANTEAF
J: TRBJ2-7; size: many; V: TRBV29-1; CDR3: SVQGLLYEQY
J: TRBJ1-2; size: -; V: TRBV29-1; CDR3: SVSFLGGGSYGYT
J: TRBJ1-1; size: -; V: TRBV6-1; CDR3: ASWGQTYTEAF
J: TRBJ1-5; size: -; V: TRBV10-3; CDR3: AIRLGQGDGQPQH
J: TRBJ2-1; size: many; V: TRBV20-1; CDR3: SARSSEREARSYNEQF
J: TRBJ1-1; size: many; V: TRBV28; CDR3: ASRGGRALGTF
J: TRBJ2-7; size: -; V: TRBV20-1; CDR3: SASRQEAYEQY
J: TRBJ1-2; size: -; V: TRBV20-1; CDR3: SASNTGTGGYGYT
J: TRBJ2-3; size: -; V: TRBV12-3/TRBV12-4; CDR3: ASKDQTDTQY
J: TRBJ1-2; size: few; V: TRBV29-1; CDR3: SVDRSADGYT
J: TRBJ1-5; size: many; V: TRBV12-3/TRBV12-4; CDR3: ASSPDGILQPQH
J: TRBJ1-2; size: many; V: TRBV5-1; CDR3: ASSTTGEYGYT
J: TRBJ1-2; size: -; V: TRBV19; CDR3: ASSPGQGNSYT
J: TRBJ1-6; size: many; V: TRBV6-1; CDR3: ASTFRDRGSPLH